This TCR beta chain was recorded in a study of cytomegalovirus exposure and HLA in healthy donors. Findings of the study overall: Later, an analysis found that common viral pathogens appeared to be linked with several of the most significant clusters. Later analysis demonstrated an association between a missense DCLRE1C variant and TCR beta V- and J-gene trimming. Presence/absence analyses rested on an assumption that sequencing depth was roughly uniform across donors.

CDR3 length: 16 residues. CDR1 is SGHVS and CDR2 is FQNEAQ in the germline V gene. V was pared by 3 bases and J by 4 bases, with 16 bases between. Use of 60 Vbeta and 13 Jbeta primers characterized the PCR. Here immunoSEQ multiplex PCR was the method, and the copy in TCRdb shows in-frame clones only, minus some. The table lists some 76,000 clones. Points on this clone: No antigen is known for it.

Sampled while nominally healthy, donors likely had unrecorded immune exposures. Sequencing was done on a sample of PBMCs. This sequence was found in a female donor in good health and CMV-seropositive. This chain joins TRBV7-8 and TRBJ1-5; D is undetermined. CDR3 region: CASSFHPGSLNQPQHF. The CDR3 region has the DNA TGTGCCAGCAGCTTTCATCCGGGGTCCCTAAATCAGCCCCAGCATTTT.